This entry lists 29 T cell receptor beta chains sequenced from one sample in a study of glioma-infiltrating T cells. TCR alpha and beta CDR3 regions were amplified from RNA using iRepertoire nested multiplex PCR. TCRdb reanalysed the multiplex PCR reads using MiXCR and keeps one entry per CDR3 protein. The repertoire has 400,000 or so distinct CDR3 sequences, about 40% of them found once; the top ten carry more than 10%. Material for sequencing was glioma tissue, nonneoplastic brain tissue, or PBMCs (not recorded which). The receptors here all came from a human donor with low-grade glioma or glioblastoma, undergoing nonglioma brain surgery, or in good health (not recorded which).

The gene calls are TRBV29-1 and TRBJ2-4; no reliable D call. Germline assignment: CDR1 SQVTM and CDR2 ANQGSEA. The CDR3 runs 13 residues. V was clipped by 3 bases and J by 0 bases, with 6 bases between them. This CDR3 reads CSVEGIAKNIQYF. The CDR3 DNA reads TGCAGCGTTGAGGGGATAGCCAAAAACATTCAGTACTTC.

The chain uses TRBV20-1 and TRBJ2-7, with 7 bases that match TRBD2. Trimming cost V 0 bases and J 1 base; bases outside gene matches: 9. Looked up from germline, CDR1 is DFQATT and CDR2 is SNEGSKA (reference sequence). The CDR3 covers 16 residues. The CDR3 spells CSARDLKRGSSYEQYF. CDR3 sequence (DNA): TGCAGTGCTAGAGATCTTAAGCGGGGCAGTTCCTACGAGCAGTACTTC.

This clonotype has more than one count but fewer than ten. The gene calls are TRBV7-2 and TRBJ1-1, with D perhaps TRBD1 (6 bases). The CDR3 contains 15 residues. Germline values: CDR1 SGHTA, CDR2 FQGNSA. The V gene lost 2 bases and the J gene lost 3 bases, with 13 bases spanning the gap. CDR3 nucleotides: TGTGCCAGCAGCTTATCTGCCTACAGGGACACTGAAGCTTTCTTT. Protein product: CASSLSAYRDTEAFF.

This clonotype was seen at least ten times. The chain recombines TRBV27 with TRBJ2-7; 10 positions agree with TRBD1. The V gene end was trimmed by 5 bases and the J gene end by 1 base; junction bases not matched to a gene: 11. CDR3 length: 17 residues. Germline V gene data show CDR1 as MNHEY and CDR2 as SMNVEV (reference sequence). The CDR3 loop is CASSAGQGRSSSYEQYF. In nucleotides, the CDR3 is TGTGCCAGCAGTGCGGGACAGGGGCGATCTAGTTCCTACGAGCAGTACTTC.

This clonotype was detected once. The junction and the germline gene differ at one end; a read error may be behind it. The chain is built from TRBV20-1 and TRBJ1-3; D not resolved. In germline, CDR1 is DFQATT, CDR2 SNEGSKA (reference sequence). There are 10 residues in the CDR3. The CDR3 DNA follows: TGCAGTGCCCTTGGAAACACCATGTATTTT. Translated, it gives CSALGNTMYF.

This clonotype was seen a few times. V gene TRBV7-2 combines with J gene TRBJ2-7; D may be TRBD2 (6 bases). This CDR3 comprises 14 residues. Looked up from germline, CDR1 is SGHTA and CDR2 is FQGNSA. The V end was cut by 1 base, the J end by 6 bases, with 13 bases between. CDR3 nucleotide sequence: TGTGCCAGCAGCTTAGGCGGGGTTCAGGGCGAGCAGTACTTC. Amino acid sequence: CASSLGGVQGEQYF.

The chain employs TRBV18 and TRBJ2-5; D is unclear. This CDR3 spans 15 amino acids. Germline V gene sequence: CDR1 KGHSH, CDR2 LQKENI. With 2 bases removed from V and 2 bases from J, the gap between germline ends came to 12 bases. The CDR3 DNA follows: TGTGCCAGCTCACCATCCGTTGGAACACAAGAGACCCAGTACTTC. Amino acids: CASSPSVGTQETQYF.

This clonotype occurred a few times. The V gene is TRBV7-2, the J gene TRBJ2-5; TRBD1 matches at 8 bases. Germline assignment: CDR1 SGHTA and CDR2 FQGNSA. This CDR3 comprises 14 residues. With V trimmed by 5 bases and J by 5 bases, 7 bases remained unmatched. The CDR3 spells CASSLDRVGETQYF. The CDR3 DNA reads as TGTGCCAGCAGCCTGGACAGGGTAGGGGAGACCCAGTACTTC.

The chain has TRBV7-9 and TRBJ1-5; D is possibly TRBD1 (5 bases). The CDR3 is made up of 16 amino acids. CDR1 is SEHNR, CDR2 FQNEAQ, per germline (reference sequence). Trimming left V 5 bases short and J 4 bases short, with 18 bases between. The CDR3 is CASSQGVRGGNQPQHF. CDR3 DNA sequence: TGTGCCAGCAGCCAAGGTGTTCGGGGGGGTAATCAGCCCCAGCATTTT.

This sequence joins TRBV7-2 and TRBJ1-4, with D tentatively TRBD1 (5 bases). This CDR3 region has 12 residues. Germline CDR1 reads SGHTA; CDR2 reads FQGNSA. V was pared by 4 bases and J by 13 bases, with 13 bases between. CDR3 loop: CASSSPRGRLFF. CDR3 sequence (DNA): TGTGCCAGCAGCTCCCCTCGGGGGAGACTGTTTTTT. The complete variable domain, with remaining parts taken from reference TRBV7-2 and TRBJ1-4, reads GAGVSQSPSNKVTEKGKDVELRCDPISGHTALYWYRQSLGQGLEFLIYFQGNSAPDKSGLPSDRFSAERTGGSVSTLTIQRTQQEDSAVYLCASSSPRGRLFFGSGTQLSVL.

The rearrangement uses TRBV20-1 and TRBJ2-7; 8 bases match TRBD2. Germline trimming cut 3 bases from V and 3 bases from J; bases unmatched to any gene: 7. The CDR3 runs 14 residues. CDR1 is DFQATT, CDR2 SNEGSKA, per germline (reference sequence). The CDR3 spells CSARVPSGYYEQYF. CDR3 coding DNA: TGCAGTGCTAGGGTGCCTAGCGGGTACTACGAGCAGTACTTC.

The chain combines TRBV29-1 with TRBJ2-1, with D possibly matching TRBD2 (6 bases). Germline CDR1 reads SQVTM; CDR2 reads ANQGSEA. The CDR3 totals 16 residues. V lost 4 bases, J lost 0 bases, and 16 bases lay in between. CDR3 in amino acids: CSVGRDSRSSYNEQFF. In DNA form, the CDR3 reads TGCAGCGTTGGACGGGACTCAAGAAGCTCCTACAATGAGCAGTTCTTC.

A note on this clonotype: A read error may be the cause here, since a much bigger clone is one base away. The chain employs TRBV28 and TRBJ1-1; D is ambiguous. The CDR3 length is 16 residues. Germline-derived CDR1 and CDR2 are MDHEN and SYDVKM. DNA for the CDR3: TGTGCCAGCAGTTTCCTGGCAGGAGCCTCGAACACTGAAGCTCTCTTT. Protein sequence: CASSFLAGASNTEALF.

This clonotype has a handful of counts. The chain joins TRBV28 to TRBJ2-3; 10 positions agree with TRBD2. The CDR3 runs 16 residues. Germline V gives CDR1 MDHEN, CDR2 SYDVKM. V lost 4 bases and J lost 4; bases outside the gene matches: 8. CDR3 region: CASSSPSAGGPDTQYF. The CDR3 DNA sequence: TGTGCCAGCAGTTCCCCTTCAGCGGGAGGGCCAGATACGCAGTATTTT.

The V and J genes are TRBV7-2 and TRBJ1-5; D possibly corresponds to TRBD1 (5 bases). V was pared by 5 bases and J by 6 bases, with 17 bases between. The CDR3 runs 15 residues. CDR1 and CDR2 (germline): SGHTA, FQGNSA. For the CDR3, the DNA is TGTGCCAGCAGCCCACGTGGGAGGGGCCGTCAGCCCCAGCATTTT. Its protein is CASSPRGRGRQPQHF.

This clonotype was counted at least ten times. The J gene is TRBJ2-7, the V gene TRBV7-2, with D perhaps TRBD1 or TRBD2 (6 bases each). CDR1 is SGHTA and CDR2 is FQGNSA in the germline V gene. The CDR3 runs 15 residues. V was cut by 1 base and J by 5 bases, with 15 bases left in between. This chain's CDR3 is CASSLGPARGHEQYF. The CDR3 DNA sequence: TGTGCCAGCAGCTTAGGCCCAGCTCGGGGGCACGAGCAGTACTTC.

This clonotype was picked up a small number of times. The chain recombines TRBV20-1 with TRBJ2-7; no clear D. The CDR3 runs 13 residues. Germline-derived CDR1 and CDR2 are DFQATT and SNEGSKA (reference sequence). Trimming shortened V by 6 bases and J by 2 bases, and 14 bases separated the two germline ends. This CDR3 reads CSAPLLLTYEQYF. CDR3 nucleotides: TGCAGTGCCCCACTACTACTCACCTACGAGCAGTACTTC.

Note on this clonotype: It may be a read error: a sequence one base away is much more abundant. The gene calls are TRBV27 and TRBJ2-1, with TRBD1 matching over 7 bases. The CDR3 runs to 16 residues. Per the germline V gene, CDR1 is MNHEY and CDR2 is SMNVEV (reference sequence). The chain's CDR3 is CASSPHTGVSYNEQSF. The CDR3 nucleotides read TGTGCCAGCAGTCCGCATACAGGGGTATCCTACAATGAGCAGTCCTTC.

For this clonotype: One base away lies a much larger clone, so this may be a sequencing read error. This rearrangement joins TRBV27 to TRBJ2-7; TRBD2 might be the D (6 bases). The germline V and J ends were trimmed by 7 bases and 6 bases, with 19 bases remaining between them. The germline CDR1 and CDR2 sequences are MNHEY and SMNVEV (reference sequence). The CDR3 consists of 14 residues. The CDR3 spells CASNTAGQVGEQYF. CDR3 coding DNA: TGTGCCAGCAACACCGCGGGGCAAGTAGGCGAGCAGTACTTC.

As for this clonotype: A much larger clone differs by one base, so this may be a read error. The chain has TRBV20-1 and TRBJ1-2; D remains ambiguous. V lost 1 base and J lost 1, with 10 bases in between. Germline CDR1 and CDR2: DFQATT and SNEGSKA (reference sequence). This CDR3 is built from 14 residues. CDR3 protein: CSARALPINYGYTF. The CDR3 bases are TGCAGTGCTAGAGCGTTACCAATTAACTATGGCTACACCTTC.

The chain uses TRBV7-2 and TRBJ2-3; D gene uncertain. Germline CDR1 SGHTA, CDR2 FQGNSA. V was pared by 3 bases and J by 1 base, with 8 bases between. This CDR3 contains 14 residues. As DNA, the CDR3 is TGTGCCAGCAGCTTCGGTCCGGGCACAGATACGCAGTATTTT. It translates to CASSFGPGTDTQYF.

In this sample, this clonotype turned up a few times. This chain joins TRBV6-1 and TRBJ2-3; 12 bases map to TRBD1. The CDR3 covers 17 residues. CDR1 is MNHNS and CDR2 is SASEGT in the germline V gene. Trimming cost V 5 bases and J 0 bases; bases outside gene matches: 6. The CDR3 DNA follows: TGTGCCAGCAGTTTAGCGGGACAGGGGGCAAGCACAGATACGCAGTATTTT. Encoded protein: CASSLAGQGASTDTQYF.

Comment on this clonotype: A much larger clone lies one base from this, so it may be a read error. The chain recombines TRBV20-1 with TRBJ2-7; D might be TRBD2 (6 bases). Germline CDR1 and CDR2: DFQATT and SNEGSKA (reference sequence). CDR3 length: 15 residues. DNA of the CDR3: TGCAGTGATAGAGATGTGACTAGACTATCCTACGAGCAGTACTTC. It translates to CSDRDVTRLSYEQYF.

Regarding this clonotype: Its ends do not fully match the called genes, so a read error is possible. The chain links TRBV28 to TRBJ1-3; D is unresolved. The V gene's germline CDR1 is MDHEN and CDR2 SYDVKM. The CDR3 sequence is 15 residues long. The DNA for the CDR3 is TGTGCCTGCAGGTTCGGACCTGCCCCTGGAAACACCATATATTTT. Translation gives CACRFGPAPGNTIYF.

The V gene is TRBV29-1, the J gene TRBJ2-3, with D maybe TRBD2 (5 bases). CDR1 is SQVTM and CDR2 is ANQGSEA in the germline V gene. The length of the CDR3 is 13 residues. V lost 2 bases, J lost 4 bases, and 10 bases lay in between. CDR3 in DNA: TGCAGCGTTGAAAAAGGAGGAGCAGATACGCAGTATTTT. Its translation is CSVEKGGADTQYF.

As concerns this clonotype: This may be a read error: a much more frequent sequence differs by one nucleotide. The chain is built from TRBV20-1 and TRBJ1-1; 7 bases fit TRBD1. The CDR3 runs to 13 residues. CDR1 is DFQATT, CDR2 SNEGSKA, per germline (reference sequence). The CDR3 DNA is TGCAGGACAAGCGGGACAGTGAACACTAAAGCTTTCTTT. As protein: CRTSGTVNTKAFF.

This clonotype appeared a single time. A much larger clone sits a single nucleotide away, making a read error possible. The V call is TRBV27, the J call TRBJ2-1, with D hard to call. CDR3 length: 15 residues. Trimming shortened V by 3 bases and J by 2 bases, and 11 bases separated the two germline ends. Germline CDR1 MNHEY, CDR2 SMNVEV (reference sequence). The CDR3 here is CASSFQVGTYNEQFF. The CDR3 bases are TGTGCCAGCAGTTTTCAAGTAGGAACCTACAATGAGCAGTTCTTC.

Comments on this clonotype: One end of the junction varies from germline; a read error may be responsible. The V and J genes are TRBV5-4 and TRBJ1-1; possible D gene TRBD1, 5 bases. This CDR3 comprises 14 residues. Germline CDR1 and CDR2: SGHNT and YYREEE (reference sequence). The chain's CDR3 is CASSSRSGYTEAFF. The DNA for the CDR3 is TGCGCCAGCAGCTCAAGGTCAGGGTACACTGAAGCTTTCTTT.

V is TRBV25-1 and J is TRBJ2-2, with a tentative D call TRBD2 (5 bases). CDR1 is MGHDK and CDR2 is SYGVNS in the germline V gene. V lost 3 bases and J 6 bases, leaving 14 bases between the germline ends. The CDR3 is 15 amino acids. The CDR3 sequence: CASSDTELVPGELFF. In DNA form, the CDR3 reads TGTGCCAGCAGTGACACCGAACTAGTTCCCGGGGAGCTGTTTTTT.